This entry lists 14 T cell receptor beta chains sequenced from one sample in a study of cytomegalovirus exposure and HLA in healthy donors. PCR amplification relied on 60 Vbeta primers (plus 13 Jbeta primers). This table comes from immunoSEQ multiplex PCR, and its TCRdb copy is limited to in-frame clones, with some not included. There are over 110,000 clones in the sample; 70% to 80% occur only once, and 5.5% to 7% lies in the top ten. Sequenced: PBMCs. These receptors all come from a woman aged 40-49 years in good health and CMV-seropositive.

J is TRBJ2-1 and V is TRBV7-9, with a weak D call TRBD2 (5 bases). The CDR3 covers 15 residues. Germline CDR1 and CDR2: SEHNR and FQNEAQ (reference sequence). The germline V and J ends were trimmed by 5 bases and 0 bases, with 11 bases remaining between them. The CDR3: CASSPNRGSYNEQFF. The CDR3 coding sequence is TGTGCCAGCAGCCCCAACCGGGGCTCCTACAATGAGCAGTTCTTC. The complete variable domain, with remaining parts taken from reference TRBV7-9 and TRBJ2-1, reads DTGVSQNPRHKITKRGQNVTFRCDPISEHNRLYWYRQTLGQGPEFLTYFQNEAQLEKSRLLSDRFSAERPKGSFSTLEIQRTEQGDSAMYLCASSPNRGSYNEQFFGPGTRLTVL.

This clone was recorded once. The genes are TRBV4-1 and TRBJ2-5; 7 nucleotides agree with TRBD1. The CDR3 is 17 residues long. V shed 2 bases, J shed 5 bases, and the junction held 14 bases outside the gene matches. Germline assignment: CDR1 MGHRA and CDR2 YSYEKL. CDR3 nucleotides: TGCGCCAGCAGCCAAACCCCCTCCGGGGACAGTGGGGAGACCCAGTACTTC. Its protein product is CASSQTPSGDSGETQYF.

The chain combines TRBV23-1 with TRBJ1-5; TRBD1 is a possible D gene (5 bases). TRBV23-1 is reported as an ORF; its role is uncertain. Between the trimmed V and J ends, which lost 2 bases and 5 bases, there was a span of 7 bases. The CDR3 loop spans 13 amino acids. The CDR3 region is CASSQLRDQPQHF. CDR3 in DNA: TGCGCCAGCAGTCAACTCAGGGATCAGCCCCAGCATTTT.

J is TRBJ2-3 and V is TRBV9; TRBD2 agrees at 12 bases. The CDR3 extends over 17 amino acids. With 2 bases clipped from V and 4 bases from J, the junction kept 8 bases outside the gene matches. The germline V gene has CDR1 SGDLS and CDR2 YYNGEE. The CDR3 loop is CASSVGATSGSPDTQYF. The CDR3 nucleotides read TGTGCCAGCAGCGTGGGGGCGACTAGCGGGAGCCCAGATACGCAGTATTTT.

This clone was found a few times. CDR3 sequence reads: CASSLGRQGLAYNEQFF. The DNA of the CDR3 is TGCGCCAGCAGCTTGGGGCGACAGGGATTGGCTTACAATGAGCAGTTCTTC. The gene calls are TRBV5-1 and TRBJ2-1, with 7 bases that match TRBD1. This CDR3 is 17 amino acids long. The germline CDR1 and CDR2 sequences are SGHRS and YFSETQ. V lost 0 bases, J lost 4 bases, and 10 bases stayed unmatched. Variable domain in full (rest from reference TRBV5-1 and TRBJ2-1): KAGVTQTPRYLIKTRGQQVTLSCSPISGHRSVSWYQQTPGQGLQFLFEYFSETQRNKGNFPGRFSGRQFSNSRSEMNVSTLELGDSALYLCASSLGRQGLAYNEQFFGPGTRLTVL.

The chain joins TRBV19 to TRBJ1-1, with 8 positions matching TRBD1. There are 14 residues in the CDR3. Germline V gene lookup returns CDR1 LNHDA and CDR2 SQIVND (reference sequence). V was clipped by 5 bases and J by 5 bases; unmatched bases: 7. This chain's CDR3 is CASSPGQGKTEAFF. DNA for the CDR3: TGTGCCAGTAGTCCCGGACAGGGAAAGACTGAAGCTTTCTTT. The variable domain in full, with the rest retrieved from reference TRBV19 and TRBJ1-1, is DGGITQSPKYLFRKEGQNVTLSCEQNLNHDAMYWYRQDPGQGLRLIYYSQIVNDFQKGDIAEGYSVSREKKESFPLTVTSAQKNPTAFYLCASSPGQGKTEAFFGQGTRLTVV.

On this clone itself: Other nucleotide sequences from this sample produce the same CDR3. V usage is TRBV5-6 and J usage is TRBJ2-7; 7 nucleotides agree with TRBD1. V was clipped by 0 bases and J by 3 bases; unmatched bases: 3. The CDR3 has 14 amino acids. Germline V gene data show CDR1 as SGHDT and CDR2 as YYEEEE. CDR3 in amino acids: CASSLGQGRYEQYF. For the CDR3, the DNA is TGTGCCAGCAGCTTGGGACAGGGTCGCTACGAGCAGTACTTC.

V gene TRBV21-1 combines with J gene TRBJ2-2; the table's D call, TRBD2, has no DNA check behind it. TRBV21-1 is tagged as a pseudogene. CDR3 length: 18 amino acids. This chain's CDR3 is CASSKGREDRLCTGELFF. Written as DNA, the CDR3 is TGTGCCAGCAGCAAAGGGCGGGAGGACAGGCTCTGCACCGGGGAGCTGTTTTTT.

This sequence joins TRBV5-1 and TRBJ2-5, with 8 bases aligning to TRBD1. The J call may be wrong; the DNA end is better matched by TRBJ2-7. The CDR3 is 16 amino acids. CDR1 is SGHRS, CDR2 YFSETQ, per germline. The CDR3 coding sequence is TGCGCCAGCAGCTCATCGACCGGGACAGGATCGTACGAGCAGTACTTC. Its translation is CASSSSTGTGSYEQYF.

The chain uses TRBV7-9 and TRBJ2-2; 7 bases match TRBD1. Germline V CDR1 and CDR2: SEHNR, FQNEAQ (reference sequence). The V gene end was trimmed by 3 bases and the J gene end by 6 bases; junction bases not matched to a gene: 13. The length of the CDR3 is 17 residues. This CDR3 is CASSFGGGDSLSGELFF. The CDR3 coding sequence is TGTGCCAGCAGCTTTGGTGGTGGGGACAGTCTGTCCGGGGAGCTGTTTTTT.

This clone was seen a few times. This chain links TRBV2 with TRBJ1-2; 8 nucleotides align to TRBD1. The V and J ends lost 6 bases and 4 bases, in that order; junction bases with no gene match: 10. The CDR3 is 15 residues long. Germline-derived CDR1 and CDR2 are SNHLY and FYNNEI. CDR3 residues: CASRSETRGLYGYTF. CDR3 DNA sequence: TGTGCCAGCAGATCAGAGACCAGGGGGCTCTATGGCTACACCTTC.

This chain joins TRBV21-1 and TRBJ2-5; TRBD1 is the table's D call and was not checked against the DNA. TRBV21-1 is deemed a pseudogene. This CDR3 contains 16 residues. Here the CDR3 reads CASSKRRQGRGETQYF. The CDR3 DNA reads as TGTGCCAGCAGCAAAAGGAGACAGGGGCGTGGAGAGACCCAGTACTTC.

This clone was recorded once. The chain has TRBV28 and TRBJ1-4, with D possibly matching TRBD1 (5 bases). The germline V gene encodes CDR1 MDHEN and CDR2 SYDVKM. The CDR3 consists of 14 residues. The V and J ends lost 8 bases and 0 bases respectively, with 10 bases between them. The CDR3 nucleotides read TGTGCCAGCGGAATGACAGCAACTAATGAAAAACTGTTTTTT. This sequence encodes CASGMTATNEKLFF.

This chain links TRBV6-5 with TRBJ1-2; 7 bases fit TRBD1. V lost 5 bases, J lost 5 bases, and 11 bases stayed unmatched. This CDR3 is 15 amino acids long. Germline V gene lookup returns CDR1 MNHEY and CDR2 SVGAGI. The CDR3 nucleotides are TGTGCCAGCAGTGGACAGACAGGGAGAAAGTATGGCTACACCTTC. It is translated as CASSGQTGRKYGYTF.